This TCR beta chain was sequenced for a study of cytomegalovirus exposure and HLA in healthy donors. Notes on the study in general: Across HLA loci, a later analysis found differing TCR association rates, with DRB1 most and HLA-C fewest. Data from an earlier analysis indicated that most TCR beta V segments were productive either about 90% or about 30% of the time.

Though nominally healthy at sampling, donors likely had unrecorded immune exposures. Turning to this clone: Its antigen is currently unknown.

60 Vbeta and 13 Jbeta primers were used in PCR. Some clones are missing from TCRdb's copy, which holds only in-frame ones; the method was immunoSEQ multiplex PCR. The profile shows under 95,000 clones, approximately 7.7% of them singletons. This receptor was obtained from a man aged 50 to 60 in good health and CMV-seronegative. Sequencing input: PBMCs.

DNA for the CDR3: TGTGCCAGCAGTCTGGGAGGGACAGGGATCTACGAGCAGTACTTC. This encodes CASSLGGTGIYEQYF. The rearrangement uses TRBV27 and TRBJ2-7; TRBD1 matches at 9 bases. The V and J ends lost 5 bases and 3 bases, in that order; junction bases with no gene match: 8. Germline V gene data show CDR1 as MNHEY and CDR2 as SMNVEV (reference sequence). The CDR3 loop spans 15 amino acids.